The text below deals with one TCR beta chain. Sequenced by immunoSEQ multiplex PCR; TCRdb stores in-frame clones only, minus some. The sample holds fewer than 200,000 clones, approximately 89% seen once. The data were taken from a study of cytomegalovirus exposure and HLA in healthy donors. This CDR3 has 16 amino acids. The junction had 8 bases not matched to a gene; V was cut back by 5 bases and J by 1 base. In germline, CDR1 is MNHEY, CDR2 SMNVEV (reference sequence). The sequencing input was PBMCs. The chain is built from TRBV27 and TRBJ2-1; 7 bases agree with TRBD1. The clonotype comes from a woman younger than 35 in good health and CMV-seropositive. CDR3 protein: CASSQTGAQSYNEQFF. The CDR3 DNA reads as TGTGCCAGCAGTCAAACAGGGGCTCAATCCTACAATGAGCAGTTCTTC.